A selection of T cell receptor beta chains follows, all from one sample in a study of neoadjuvant anti-PD-1 for oral cavity cancer. Sequenced by immunoSEQ multiplex PCR; TCRdb stores in-frame clones only, minus some. This sample has 14,000 or so clones, with about 70% found just once. The material sequenced was PBMCs, taken before nivolumab (anti-PD-1) treatment. Every receptor here comes from a person aged 40 to 85 with oral cavity squamous cell carcinoma. Both conserved end residues are part of each CDR3. D genes are given only for firm matches. Clone size, where shown, is once, few, many, or a class for clones that have expanded.

clone size	J gene	V gene	D gene	CDR3 protein	CDR3 DNA
NA	TRBJ2-7	TRBV10-1	NA	CASSDRFEQYF	TGCGCCAGCAGTGATAGATTCGAGCAGTACTTC
few	TRBJ2-7	TRBV2	TRBD2	CASFGARTSVYEQYF	TGTGCCAGCTTCGGGGCTCGGACTAGCGTATACGAGCAGTACTTC
few	TRBJ2-2	TRBV6-5	NA	CASKKRRNTGELFF	TGTGCCAGCAAGAAGCGGAGGAACACCGGGGAGCTGTTTTTT
NA	TRBJ2-1	TRBV27	NA	CASSPRNRREQFF	TGTGCCAGCAGTCCGAGGAACCGGCGGGAGCAGTTCTTC
NA	TRBJ2-1	TRBV10-3	TRBD2	CAISTPRGVAPDEQFF	TGTGCCATCAGTACACCTCGGGGGGTAGCGCCGGATGAGCAGTTCTTC
few	TRBJ1-1	TRBV19	NA	CASSIAPTEAFF	TGTGCCAGTAGTATAGCCCCCACTGAAGCTTTCTTT
NA	TRBJ1-2	TRBV7-9	TRBD1	CASSRDRSYNYGYTF	TGTGCCAGCAGCCGGGACAGAAGCTATAACTATGGCTACACCTTC
NA	TRBJ2-5	TRBV2	TRBD1	CASSDRGTAIAQYF	TGTGCCAGCAGTGACCGTGGGACAGCCATAGCCCAGTACTTC
NA	TRBJ2-3	TRBV14	TRBD1	CASSQRTGGTDTQYF	TGTGCCAGCAGCCAACGGACAGGGGGCACAGATACGCAGTATTTT
few	TRBJ1-5	TRBV1	NA	CTSSHFDRVYNQPQHF	TGCACCAGCAGCCACTTCGACAGGGTGTACAATCAGCCCCAGCATTTT
NA	TRBJ2-7	TRBV27	TRBD2	CASGDPLAGVAWGGYEQYF	TGTGCCAGCGGCGATCCACTAGCGGGAGTAGCTTGGGGCGGCTACGAGCAGTACTTC
NA	TRBJ2-2	TRBV7-2	NA	CASSLAGITGELFF	TGTGCCAGCAGCTTAGCGGGGATCACCGGGGAGCTGTTTTTT
NA	TRBJ2-1	TRBV2	NA	CASGLGQYNEQFF	TGTGCCAGCGGGCTCGGGCAGTACAATGAGCAGTTCTTC
once	TRBJ1-1	TRBV27	NA	CASRVRGAPNTEAFF	TGTGCCAGCAGGGTGCGCGGTGCACCCAACACTGAAGCTTTCTTT
NA	TRBJ2-1	TRBV27	NA	CASSPGGSLRGEQFF	TGTGCCAGCAGTCCGGGGGGCAGTCTGCGGGGTGAGCAGTTCTTC
NA	TRBJ2-3	TRBV15	TRBD2	CATSLGGAGTDTQYF	TGTGCCACCAGCCTCGGGGGGGCGGGGACAGATACGCAGTATTTT